The 9 T cell receptor beta chains presented below share a single source sample, sequenced in a study of control samples from healthy donors and cancer patients. Method: immunoSEQ multiplex PCR; TCRdb's copy keeps in-frame clones and lacks some. The table includes more than 45,000 clones, under 95% detected once. The sequenced sample consisted of PBMCs. These TCRs come from a man in his thirties or forties with colorectal cancer.

This clone has only a few counts. The chain links TRBV7-9 to TRBJ1-5; D is unclear. The CDR3 contains 13 residues. CDR1 is SEHNR and CDR2 is FQNEAQ in the germline V gene (reference sequence). Trimming took 3 bases from V and 10 from J, leaving 13 bases between them. The CDR3 coding sequence is TGTGCCAGCAGCTTTGAAGGGCCGGGACCCCAGCATTTT. It is translated as CASSFEGPGPQHF.

This rearrangement joins TRBV25-1 to TRBJ2-2, with TRBD2 matching over 9 bases. The CDR3 has 16 residues. Trimming cost V 6 bases and J 3 bases; bases outside gene matches: 8. CDR1 and CDR2 from the germline V gene are MGHDK and SYGVNS. CDR3 nucleotides: TGTGCCAGCAGGCGGGGGGGTTTTGGGCACACCGGGGAGCTGTTTTTT. Translating gives CASRRGGFGHTGELFF.

V gene TRBV2 combines with J gene TRBJ1-5, with TRBD1 matching over 10 bases. CDR3 size: 15 residues. The junction had 3 bases not matched to a gene; V was cut back by 1 base and J by 6 bases. CDR1 is SNHLY, CDR2 FYNNEI, per germline. CDR3 sequence reads: CASSEGTGGRQPQHF. The CDR3 DNA sequence: TGTGCCAGCAGTGAAGGGACAGGGGGTCGTCAGCCCCAGCATTTT.

This sequence joins TRBV4-3 and TRBJ1-2; D unresolved. The CDR3 is 11 amino acids. V lost 1 base and J 5 bases, leaving 2 bases between the germline ends. The germline gives CDR1 LGHNA, CDR2 YSLEER. DNA of the CDR3: TGCGCCAGCAGCCAAGGTTATGGCTACACCTTC. Translation gives CASSQGYGYTF.

The V call is TRBV5-6, the J call TRBJ2-3, with TRBD1 matching 8 bases. Germline CDR1 and CDR2: SGHDT and YYEEEE. J was trimmed by 6 bases and V by 1 base; bases with no gene match: 10. The CDR3 runs 16 residues. The DNA for the CDR3 is TGTGCCAGCAGCTTGTTTGACAGGGGTCATTCGGATACGCAGTATTTT. This gives the protein CASSLFDRGHSDTQYF.

This chain uses TRBV27 with TRBJ1-3; D ambiguous. Germline V gene sequence: CDR1 MNHEY, CDR2 SMNVEV (reference sequence). V lost 7 bases and J lost 4, with 8 bases in between. This CDR3 region has 12 residues. The CDR3 DNA sequence: TGTGCCAGCACCTCCGGCGGAAACACCATATATTTT. It translates to CASTSGGNTIYF.

This chain connects TRBV6-6 to TRBJ1-5; 7 nucleotides match TRBD1. This CDR3 has 15 residues. Germline values: CDR1 MNHNY, CDR2 SVGAGI (reference sequence). V lost 7 bases to trimming and J lost 4 bases; unmatched junction nucleotides: 10. This chain's CDR3 is CASTFRQGGNQPQHF. Here the CDR3 DNA reads TGTGCCAGCACCTTTAGACAGGGAGGAAATCAGCCCCAGCATTTT.

The gene calls are TRBV11-2 and TRBJ2-5; TRBD1 or TRBD2 may be the D gene (5 bases each). Germline CDR1 reads SGHAT; CDR2 reads FQNNGV. CDR3 length equals 16 residues. V shed 3 bases and J shed 0 bases, with 14 bases lying between them. In DNA, the CDR3 is TGTGCCAGCAGCTTTGGGGGTACTCTTTACCAAGAGACCCAGTACTTC. Translating gives CASSFGGTLYQETQYF.

V usage is TRBV14 and J usage is TRBJ2-1; D not resolved. The CDR3 covers 11 residues. V was trimmed by 3 bases and J by 10 bases, leaving 7 bases between them. CDR1 SGHDN and CDR2 FVKESK come from the germline V gene. The CDR3 sequence is CASSQGPEQFF. The CDR3 DNA reads as TGTGCCAGCAGCCAGGGTCCCGAGCAGTTCTTC.